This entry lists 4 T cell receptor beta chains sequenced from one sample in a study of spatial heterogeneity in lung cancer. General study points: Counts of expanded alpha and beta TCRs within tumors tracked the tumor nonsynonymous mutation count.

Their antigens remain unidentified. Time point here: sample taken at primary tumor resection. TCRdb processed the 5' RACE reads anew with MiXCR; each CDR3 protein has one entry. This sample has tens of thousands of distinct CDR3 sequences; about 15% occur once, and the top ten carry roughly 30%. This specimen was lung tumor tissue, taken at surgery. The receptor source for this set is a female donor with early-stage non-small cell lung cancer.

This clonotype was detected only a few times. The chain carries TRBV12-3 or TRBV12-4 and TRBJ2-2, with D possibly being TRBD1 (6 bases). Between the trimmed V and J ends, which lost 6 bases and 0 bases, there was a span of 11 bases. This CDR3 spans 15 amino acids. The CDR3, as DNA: TGTGCCAGCAGGGCAGGGGATGCGAACACCGGGGAGCTGTTTTTT. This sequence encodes CASRAGDANTGELFF.

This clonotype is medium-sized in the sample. CDR3 nucleotide sequence: TGCGGAATAGCGGGAGGATTCGAGCAGTACTTC. Protein sequence: CGIAGGFEQYF. V and J are TRBV20-1 and TRBJ2-7, with 10 bases identical to TRBD2. Germline V lookup: CDR1 DFQATT, CDR2 SNEGSKA (reference sequence). This CDR3 is 11 amino acids long.

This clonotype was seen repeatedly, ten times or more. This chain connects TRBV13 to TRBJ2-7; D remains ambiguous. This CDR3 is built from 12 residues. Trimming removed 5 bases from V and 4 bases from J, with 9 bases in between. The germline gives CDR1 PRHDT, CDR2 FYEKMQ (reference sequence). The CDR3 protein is CASSDLGYEQYF. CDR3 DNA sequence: TGTGCCAGCAGCGATCTAGGTTACGAGCAGTACTTC.

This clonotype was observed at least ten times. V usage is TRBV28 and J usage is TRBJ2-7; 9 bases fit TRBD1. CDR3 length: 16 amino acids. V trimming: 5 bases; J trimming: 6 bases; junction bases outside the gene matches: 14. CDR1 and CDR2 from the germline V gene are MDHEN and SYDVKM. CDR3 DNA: TGTGCCAGCAGTAGTCCCGGGACAGGGAGGAAGGGCGAGCAGTACTTC. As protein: CASSSPGTGRKGEQYF.